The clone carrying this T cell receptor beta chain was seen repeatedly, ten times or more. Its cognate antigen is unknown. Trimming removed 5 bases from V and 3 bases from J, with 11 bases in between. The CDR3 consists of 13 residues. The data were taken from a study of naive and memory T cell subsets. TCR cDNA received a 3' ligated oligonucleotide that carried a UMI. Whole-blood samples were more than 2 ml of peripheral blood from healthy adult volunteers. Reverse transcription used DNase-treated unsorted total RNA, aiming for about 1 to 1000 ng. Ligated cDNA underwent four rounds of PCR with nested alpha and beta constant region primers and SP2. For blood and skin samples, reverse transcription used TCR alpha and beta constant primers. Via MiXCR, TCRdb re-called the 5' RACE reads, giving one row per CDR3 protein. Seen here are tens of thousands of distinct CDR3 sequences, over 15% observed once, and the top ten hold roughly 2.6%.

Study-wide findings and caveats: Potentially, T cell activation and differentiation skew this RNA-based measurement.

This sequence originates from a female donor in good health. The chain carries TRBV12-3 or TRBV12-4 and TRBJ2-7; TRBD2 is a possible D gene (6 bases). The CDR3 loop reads CASSPGDGYEQYF. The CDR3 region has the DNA TGTGCCAGCAGTCCGGGGGACGGCTACGAGCAGTACTTC.